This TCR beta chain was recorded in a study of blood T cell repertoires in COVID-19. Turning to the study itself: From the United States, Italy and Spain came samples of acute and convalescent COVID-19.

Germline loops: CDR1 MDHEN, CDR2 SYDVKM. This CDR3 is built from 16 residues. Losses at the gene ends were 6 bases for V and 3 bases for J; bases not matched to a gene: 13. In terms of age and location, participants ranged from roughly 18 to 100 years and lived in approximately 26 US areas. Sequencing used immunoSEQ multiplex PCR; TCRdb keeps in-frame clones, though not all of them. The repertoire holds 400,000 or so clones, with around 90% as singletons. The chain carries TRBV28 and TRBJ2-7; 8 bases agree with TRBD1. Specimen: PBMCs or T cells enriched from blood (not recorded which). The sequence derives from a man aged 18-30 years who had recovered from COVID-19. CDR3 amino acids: CASSLTGAQLYYEQYF. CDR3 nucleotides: TGTGCCAGCAGCCTGACAGGGGCCCAATTGTACTACGAGCAGTACTTC.